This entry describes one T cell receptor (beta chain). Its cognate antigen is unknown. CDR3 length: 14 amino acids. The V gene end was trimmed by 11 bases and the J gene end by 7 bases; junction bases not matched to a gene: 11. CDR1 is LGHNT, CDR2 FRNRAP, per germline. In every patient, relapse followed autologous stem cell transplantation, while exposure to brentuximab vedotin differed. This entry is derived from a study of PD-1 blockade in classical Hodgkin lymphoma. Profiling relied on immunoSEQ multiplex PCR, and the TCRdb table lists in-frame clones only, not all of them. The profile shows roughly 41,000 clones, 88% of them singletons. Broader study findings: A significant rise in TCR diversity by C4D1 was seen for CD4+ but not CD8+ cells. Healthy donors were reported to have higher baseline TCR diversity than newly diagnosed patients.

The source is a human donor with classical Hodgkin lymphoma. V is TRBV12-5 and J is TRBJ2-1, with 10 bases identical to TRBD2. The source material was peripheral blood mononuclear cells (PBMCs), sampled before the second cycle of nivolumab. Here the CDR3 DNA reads TGTGCTTCAAAGCGGGAGGGCGGAAGGAATGAGCAGTTCTTC. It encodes CASKREGGRNEQFF.